These 5 T cell receptor beta chains came from one sample sequenced in a study of cytomegalovirus exposure and HLA in healthy donors. Method: immunoSEQ multiplex PCR; TCRdb's copy keeps in-frame clones and lacks some. The sample shows around 170,000 clones, 85% of them seen only once. Sample: PBMCs. These receptors all come from a man aged 18 to 29 in good health and CMV-seropositive.

CDR3 protein: CASSVQGEGTDTQYF. The CDR3 DNA follows: TGCGCCAGCAGCGTACAGGGGGAGGGCACAGATACGCAGTATTTT. The chain joins TRBV5-1 to TRBJ2-3; 8 bases line up with TRBD1. The germline CDR1 and CDR2 sequences are SGHRS and YFSETQ. This CDR3 region has 15 residues. Trimming removed 4 bases from V and 1 base from J; junction bases left unmatched: 5.

The chain employs TRBV11-3 and TRBJ2-3, with TRBD2 as a possible D gene (6 bases). The germline V gene has CDR1 SGHNT and CDR2 YENEEA. V was pared by 1 base and J by 8 bases, with 13 bases between. The CDR3 sequence is 14 residues long. CDR3 nucleotides: TGTGCCAGCAGCTTAGCCGGGACTCCGGGTACGCAGTATTTT. As protein: CASSLAGTPGTQYF.

This rearrangement joins TRBV9 to TRBJ2-7; TRBD1 agrees at 8 bases. Germline loops: CDR1 SGDLS, CDR2 YYNGEE. The CDR3 spans 13 residues. V lost 4 bases and J lost 3; bases outside the gene matches: 3. The CDR3 here is CASSFGQGYEQYF. The CDR3 bases are TGTGCCAGCAGCTTCGGACAGGGCTACGAGCAGTACTTC.

The chain recombines TRBV2 with TRBJ2-5, with 9 bases fitting TRBD1. The CDR3 extends over 14 amino acids. V shed 6 bases, J shed 3 bases, and the junction held 5 bases outside the gene matches. In germline, CDR1 is SNHLY, CDR2 FYNNEI. The CDR3 spells CASSGQGNEETQYF. CDR3 coding DNA: TGTGCCAGCAGCGGACAGGGGAATGAAGAGACCCAGTACTTC.

The V and J genes are TRBV7-9 and TRBJ2-7; D unresolved. CDR3 length equals 14 residues. Germline V gene sequence: CDR1 SEHNR, CDR2 FQNEAQ (reference sequence). Trimming shortened V by 5 bases and J by 3 bases, and 14 bases separated the two germline ends. The CDR3 nucleotides are TGTGCCAGCAGCCTAGACGTGCGGTACTACGAGCAGTACTTC. Its translation: CASSLDVRYYEQYF. The full variable domain, its missing parts supplied by reference TRBV7-9 and TRBJ2-7, is DTGVSQNPRHKITKRGQNVTFRCDPISEHNRLYWYRQTLGQGPEFLTYFQNEAQLEKSRLLSDRFSAERPKGSFSTLEIQRTEQGDSAMYLCASSLDVRYYEQYFGPGTRLTVT.